This T cell receptor beta chain stems from a study of cytomegalovirus exposure and HLA in healthy donors. PCR amplification relied on 60 Vbeta primers (plus 13 Jbeta primers). Using immunoSEQ multiplex PCR, the repertoire was profiled, and TCRdb retains in-frame clones only, with some absent. The sample lists 150,000 to 160,000 clones; roughly 74% were seen once. This CDR3 comprises 17 residues. The germline CDR1 and CDR2 sequences are LNHDA and SQIVND (reference sequence). Trimming cost V 3 bases and J 0 bases, with 12 bases left between them. This TCR derives from a man younger than 35 in good health and CMV-seronegative. Sequencing was performed on PBMCs. This sequence joins TRBV19 and TRBJ2-6; D might be TRBD1 (5 bases). CDR3 nucleotides: TGTGCCAGTAGTATTCAGGGAATAAACTCTGGGGCCAACGTCCTGACTTTC. It codes for CASSIQGINSGANVLTF.